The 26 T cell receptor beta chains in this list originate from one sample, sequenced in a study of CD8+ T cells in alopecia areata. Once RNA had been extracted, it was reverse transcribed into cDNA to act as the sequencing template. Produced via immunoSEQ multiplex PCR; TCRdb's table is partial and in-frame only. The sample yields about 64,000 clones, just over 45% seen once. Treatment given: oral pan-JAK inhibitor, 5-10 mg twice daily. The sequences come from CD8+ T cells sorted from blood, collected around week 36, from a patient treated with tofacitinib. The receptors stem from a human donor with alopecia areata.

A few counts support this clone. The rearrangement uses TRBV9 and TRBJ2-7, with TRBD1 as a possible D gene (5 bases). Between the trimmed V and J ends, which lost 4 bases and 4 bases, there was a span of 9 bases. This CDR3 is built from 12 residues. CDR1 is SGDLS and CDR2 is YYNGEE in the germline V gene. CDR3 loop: CASSSQGYEQYF. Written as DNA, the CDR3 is TGTGCCAGCAGCTCGCAGGGTTACGAGCAGTACTTC.

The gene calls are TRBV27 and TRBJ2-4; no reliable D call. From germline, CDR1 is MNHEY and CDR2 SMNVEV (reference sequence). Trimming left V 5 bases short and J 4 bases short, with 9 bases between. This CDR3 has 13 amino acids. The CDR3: CASSTLRKNIQYF. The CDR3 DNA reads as TGTGCCAGCAGTACGCTGAGAAAAAACATTCAGTACTTC.

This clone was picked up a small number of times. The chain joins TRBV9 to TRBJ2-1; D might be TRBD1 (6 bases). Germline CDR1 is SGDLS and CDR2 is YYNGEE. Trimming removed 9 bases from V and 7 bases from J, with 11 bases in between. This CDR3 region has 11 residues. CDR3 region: CATYGQNEQFF. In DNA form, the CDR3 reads TGTGCCACCTATGGACAGAATGAGCAGTTCTTC.

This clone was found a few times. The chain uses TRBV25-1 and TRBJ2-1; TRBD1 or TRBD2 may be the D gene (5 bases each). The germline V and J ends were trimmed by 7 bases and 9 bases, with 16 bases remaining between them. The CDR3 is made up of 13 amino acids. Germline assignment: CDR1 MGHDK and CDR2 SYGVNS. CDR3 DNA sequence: TGTGCCAGCACTCCTCCCCAGAGGGGTGAGCAGTTCTTC. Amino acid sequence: CASTPPQRGEQFF.

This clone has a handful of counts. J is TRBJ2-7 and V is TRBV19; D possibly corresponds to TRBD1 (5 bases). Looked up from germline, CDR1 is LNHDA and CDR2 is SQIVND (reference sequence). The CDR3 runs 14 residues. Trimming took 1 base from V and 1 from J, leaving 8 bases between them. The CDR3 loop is CASSIGRQSYEQYF. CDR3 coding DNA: TGTGCCAGTAGTATAGGGCGACAGTCCTACGAGCAGTACTTC.

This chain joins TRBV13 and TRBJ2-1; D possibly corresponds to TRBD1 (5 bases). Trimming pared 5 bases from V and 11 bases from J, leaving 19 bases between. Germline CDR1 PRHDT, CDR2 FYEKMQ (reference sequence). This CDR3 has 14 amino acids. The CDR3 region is CASSPNLAQEKQFF. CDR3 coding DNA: TGTGCCAGCAGCCCCAACCTGGCACAGGAGAAGCAGTTCTTC.

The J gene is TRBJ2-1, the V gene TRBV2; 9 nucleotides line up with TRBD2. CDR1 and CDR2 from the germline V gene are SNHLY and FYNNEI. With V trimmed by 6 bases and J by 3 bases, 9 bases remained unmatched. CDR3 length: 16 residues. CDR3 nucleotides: TGTGCCAGCAGATCAACCGGGACTAGCTTCTACAATGAGCAGTTCTTC. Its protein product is CASRSTGTSFYNEQFF.

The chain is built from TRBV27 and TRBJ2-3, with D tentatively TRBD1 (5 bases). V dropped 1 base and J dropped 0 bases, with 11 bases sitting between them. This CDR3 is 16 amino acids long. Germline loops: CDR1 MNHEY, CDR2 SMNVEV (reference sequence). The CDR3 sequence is CASSLFQGDSTDTQYF. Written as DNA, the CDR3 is TGTGCCAGCAGTTTATTCCAAGGGGATAGCACAGATACGCAGTATTTT.

CDR3 region: CASSIPLAGVYIQYF. The CDR3, as DNA: TGTGCCAGTAGTATTCCCCTAGCGGGAGTCTACATTCAGTACTTC. This rearrangement joins TRBV19 to TRBJ2-4; 10 bases agree with TRBD2. CDR1 and CDR2 (germline): LNHDA, SQIVND (reference sequence). The CDR3 has 15 residues. The V and J ends lost 3 bases and 8 bases, in that order; junction bases with no gene match: 7.

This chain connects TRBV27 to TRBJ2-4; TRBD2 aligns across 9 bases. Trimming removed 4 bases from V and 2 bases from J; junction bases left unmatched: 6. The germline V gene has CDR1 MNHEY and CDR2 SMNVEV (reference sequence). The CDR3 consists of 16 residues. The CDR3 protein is CASSSAGGPTKNIQYF. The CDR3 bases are TGTGCCAGCAGTTCGGCGGGAGGGCCGACCAAAAACATTCAGTACTTC.

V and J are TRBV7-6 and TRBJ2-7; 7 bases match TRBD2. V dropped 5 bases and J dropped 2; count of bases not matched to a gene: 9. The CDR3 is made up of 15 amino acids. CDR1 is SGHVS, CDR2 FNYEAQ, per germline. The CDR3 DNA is TGTGCCAGCAGCCCCTTTGGGGGAGGGACCTACGAGCAGTACTTC. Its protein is CASSPFGGGTYEQYF.

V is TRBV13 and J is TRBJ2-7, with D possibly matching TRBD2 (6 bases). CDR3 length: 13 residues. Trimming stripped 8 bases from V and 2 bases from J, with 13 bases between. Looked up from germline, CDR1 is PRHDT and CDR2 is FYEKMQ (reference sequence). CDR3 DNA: TGTGCCAGCCAGGGCTGGGGGGCCTACGAGCAGTACTTC. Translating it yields CASQGWGAYEQYF.

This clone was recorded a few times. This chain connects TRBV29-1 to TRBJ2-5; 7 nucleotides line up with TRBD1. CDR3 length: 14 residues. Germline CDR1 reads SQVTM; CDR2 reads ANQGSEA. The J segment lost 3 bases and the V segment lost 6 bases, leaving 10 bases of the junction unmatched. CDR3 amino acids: CSVVGETGEETQYF. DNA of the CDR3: TGCAGCGTAGTGGGGGAAACAGGGGAAGAGACCCAGTACTTC. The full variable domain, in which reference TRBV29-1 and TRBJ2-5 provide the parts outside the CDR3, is SAVISQKPSRDICQRGTSLTIQCQVDSQVTMMFWYRQQPGQSLTLIATANQGSEATYESGFVIDKFPISRPNLTFSTLTVSNMSPEDSSIYLCSVVGETGEETQYFGPGTRLLVL.

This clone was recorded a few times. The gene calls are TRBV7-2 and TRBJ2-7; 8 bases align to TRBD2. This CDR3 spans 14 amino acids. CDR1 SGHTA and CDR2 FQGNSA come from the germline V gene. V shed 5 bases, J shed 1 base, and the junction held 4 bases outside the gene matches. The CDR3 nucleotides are TGTGCCAGCAGCCTTGCTAGCGGGTCCTACGAGCAGTACTTC. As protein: CASSLASGSYEQYF.

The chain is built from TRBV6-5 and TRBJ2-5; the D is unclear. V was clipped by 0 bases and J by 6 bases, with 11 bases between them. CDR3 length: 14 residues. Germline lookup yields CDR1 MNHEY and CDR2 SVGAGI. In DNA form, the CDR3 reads TGTGCCAGCAGTTACTCGGACGATGTGAAGACCCAGTACTTC. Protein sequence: CASSYSDDVKTQYF.

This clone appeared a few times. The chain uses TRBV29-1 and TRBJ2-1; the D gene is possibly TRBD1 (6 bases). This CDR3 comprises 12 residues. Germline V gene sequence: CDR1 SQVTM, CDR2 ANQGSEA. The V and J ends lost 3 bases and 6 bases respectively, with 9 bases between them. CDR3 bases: TGCAGCGTTGACAGGGGTCCCAATGAGCAGTTCTTC. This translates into CSVDRGPNEQFF.

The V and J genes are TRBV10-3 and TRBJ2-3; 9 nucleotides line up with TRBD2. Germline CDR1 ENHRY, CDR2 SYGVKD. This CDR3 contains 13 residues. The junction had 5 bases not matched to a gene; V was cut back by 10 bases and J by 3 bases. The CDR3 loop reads CATLAGETDTQYF. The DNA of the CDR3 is TGTGCCACCTTAGCGGGAGAGACAGATACGCAGTATTTT.

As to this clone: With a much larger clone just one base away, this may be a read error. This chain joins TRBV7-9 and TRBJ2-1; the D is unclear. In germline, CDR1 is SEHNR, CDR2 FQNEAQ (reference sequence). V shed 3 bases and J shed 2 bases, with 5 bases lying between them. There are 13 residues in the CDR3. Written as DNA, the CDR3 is TGTGCCAGCAGCTTGAACCCCTACAATGAGCAGTTCTTC. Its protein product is CASSLNPYNEQFF.

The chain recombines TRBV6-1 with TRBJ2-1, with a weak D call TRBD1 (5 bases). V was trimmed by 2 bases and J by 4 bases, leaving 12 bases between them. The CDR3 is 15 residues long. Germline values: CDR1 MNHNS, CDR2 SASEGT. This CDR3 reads CASSESAGQYNEQFF. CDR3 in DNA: TGTGCCAGCAGTGAATCGGCAGGGCAGTACAATGAGCAGTTCTTC.

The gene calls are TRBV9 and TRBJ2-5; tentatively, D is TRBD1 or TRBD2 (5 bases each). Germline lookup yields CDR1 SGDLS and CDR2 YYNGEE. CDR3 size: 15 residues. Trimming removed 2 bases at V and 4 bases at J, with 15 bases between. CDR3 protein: CASSVTVQGRETQYF. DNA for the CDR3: TGTGCCAGCAGCGTGACGGTGCAGGGACGAGAGACCCAGTACTTC. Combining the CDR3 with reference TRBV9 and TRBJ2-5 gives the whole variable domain DSGVTQTPKHLITATGQRVTLRCSPRSGDLSVYWYQQSLDQGLQFLIQYYNGEERAKGNILERFSAQQFPDLHSELNLSSLELGDSALYFCASSVTVQGRETQYFGPGTRLLVL.

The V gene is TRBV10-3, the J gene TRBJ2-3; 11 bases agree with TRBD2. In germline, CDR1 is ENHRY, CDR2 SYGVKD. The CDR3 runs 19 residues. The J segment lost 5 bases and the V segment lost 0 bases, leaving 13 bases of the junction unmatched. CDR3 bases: TGTGCCATCAGTGAGTCGAGGGGTAGCGGGAGGGCCGGAGGAGATACGCAGTATTTT. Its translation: CAISESRGSGRAGGDTQYF.

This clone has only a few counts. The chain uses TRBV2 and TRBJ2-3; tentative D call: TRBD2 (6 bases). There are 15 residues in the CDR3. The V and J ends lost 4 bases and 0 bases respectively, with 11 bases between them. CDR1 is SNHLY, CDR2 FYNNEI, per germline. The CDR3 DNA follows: TGTGCCAGCAGTGGATTAGCGGATAGCACAGATACGCAGTATTTT. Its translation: CASSGLADSTDTQYF.

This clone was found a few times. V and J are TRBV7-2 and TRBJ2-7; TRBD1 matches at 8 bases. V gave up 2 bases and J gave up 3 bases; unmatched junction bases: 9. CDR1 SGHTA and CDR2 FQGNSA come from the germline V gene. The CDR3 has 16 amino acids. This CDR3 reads CASSLSGTGHYYEQYF. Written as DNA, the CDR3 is TGTGCCAGCAGCTTATCCGGGACAGGACATTACTACGAGCAGTACTTC. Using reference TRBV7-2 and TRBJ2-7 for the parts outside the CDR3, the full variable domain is GAGVSQSPSNKVTEKGKDVELRCDPISGHTALYWYRQSLGQGLEFLIYFQGNSAPDKSGLPSDRFSAERTGGSVSTLTIQRTQQEDSAVYLCASSLSGTGHYYEQYFGPGTRLTVT.

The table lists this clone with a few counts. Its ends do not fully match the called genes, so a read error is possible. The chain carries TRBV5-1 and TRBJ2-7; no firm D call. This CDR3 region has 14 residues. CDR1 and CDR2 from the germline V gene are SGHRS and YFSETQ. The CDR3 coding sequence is TGCGCCAGCAGGTCGCTCGGGTATTCCTTCGAGCAGTACTTC. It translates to CASRSLGYSFEQYF. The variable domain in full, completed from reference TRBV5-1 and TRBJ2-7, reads KAGVTQTPRYLIKTRGQQVTLSCSPISGHRSVSWYQQTPGQGLQFLFEYFSETQRNKGNFPGRFSGRQFSNSRSEMNVSTLELGDSALYLCASRSLGYSFEQYFGPGTRLTVT.

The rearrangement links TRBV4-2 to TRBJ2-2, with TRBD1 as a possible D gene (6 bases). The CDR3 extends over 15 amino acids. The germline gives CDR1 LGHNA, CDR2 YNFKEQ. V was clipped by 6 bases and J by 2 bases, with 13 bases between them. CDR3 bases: TGTGCCAGCAGGCTCGGGACACCAAACACCGGGGAGCTGTTTTTT. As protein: CASRLGTPNTGELFF.

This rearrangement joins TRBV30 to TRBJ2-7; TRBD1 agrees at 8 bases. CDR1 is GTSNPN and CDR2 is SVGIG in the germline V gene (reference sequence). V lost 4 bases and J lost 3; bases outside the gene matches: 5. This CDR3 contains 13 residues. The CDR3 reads CAWTPGQVYEQYF. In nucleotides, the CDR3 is TGTGCCTGGACCCCGGGACAGGTCTACGAGCAGTACTTC.